The 11 T cell receptor beta chains given below trace back to one sample, sequenced in a study of T cells in Graves' hyperthyroidism and ophthalmopathy. RNA transcripts yielded amplified TCR beta CDR3 regions. HTBI primers were the set used in a first-round RT-PCR of the TCR CDR3. Each CDR3 protein is one row after TCRdb ran MiXCR on the multiplex PCR reads. The sample shows around 35,000 distinct CDR3 sequences, roughly 52% of them seen only once. The material sequenced was blood. Receptors originate from a man between 35 and 55 years old with Graves' ophthalmopathy.

This clonotype has a count of ten or more. The rearrangement links TRBV2 to TRBJ1-2; 7 positions match TRBD1. CDR3 length: 14 amino acids. V lost 5 bases and J lost 4; bases outside the gene matches: 7. Germline CDR1 is SNHLY and CDR2 is FYNNEI. The CDR3 DNA is TGTGCCAGCAGTCTTGGGGGACAGTTCTATGGCTACACCTTC. It is translated as CASSLGGQFYGYTF.

In nucleotides, the CDR3 is TGTGCCAGCAGCGTAGGGACTACAAGAGGAGAGACCCAGCATTTT. As protein: CASSVGTTRGETQHF. This chain connects TRBV9 to TRBJ1-5; D remains ambiguous. The CDR3 length is 15 residues. Germline assignment: CDR1 SGDLS and CDR2 YYNGEE. Trimming took 0 bases from V and 11 from J, leaving 18 bases between them.

This chain connects TRBV7-7 to TRBJ1-5; D remains ambiguous. This CDR3 comprises 11 residues. Germline V CDR1 and CDR2: SSHAT, FNYEAQ (reference sequence). The CDR3 protein is CAAPQRQPQHF. CDR3 nucleotide sequence: TGTGCTGCCCCACAAAGGCAGCCCCAGCATTTT.

The rearrangement joins TRBV29-1 to TRBJ2-1; D may be TRBD2 (6 bases). Per germline, CDR1 SQVTM and CDR2 ANQGSEA. The CDR3 is 11 residues long. The germline V and J ends were trimmed by 7 bases and 5 bases, with 9 bases remaining between them. The CDR3 coding sequence is TGCAGCGCTAGCGTTAACAATGAGCAGTTCTTC. It yields the protein CSASVNNEQFF.

This clonotype showed up many times. The gene calls are TRBV19 and TRBJ2-3, with D uncertain. Germline V CDR1 and CDR2: LNHDA, SQIVND (reference sequence). Trimming shortened V by 7 bases and J by 8 bases, and 16 bases separated the two germline ends. The CDR3 runs to 13 residues. CDR3 residues: CASNSKIGGTQYF. CDR3 DNA: TGTGCCAGTAACTCTAAGATTGGTGGTACGCAGTATTTT.

This clonotype was counted at least ten times. The genes are TRBV29-1 and TRBJ1-4; TRBD1 matches 12 bases. Germline trimming cut 6 bases from V and 7 bases from J; bases unmatched to any gene: 12. The CDR3 is made up of 16 amino acids. Germline CDR1 reads SQVTM; CDR2 reads ANQGSEA. The chain's CDR3 is CSVRSRDRGQVEKLFF. Here the CDR3 DNA reads TGCAGCGTCCGTAGCCGGGACAGGGGGCAGGTTGAAAAACTGTTTTTT.

This clonotype was seen many times. The genes are TRBV6-2 or TRBV6-3 and TRBJ1-6; D perhaps matches TRBD1 (5 bases). The V end lost 6 bases, the J end lost 8 bases, and 11 bases lay between the germline ends. The CDR3 runs to 13 residues. Germline CDR1 MNHEY, CDR2 SVGEGT. The CDR3 loop reads CASSFDRDSPLHF. The CDR3 nucleotides read TGTGCCAGCAGCTTCGACAGAGATTCACCCCTCCACTTT.

This clonotype was detected once. Since a much larger clone is just one base distant, this may be a read error. V gene TRBV30 combines with J gene TRBJ1-2, with a tentative D call TRBD1 (6 bases). The CDR3 length is 13 residues. V gave up 6 bases and J gave up 4 bases, with 15 bases separating them. In germline, CDR1 is GTSNPN, CDR2 SVGIG (reference sequence). The CDR3 DNA reads as TGTGCCTGCCGGAGAAGGGGGGCCTATGGCTACACCTTC. It is translated as CACRRRGAYGYTF. Supplemented by reference TRBV30 and TRBJ1-2, the full variable domain reads SQTIHQWPATLVQPVGSPLSLECTVEGTSNPNLYWYRQAAGRGLQLLFYSVGIGQISSEVPQNLSASRPQDRQFILSSKKLLLSDSGFYLCACRRRGAYGYTFGSGTRLTVV.

V usage is TRBV6-5 and J usage is TRBJ2-7; 9 bases align to TRBD1. The CDR3 consists of 16 residues. With V trimmed by 5 bases and J by 12 bases, 20 bases remained unmatched. Germline V gives CDR1 MNHEY, CDR2 SVGAGI. The CDR3 DNA follows: TGTGCCAGCAGTGAAGTCCTAGCAAGGACAGGGGCAAAGTGGTACTTC. Encoded protein: CASSEVLARTGAKWYF.

With regard to this clonotype: It is unclear where the CDR3 begins or ends on the DNA, so no DNA is shown, and the CDR3 is as TCRdb lists it. This sequence joins TRBV11-2 and TRBJ2-5; whether TRBD1, the table's D call, matches the DNA was not checked. The germline CDR1 and CDR2 sequences are SGHAT and FQNNGV. The CDR3 is 21 amino acids in total, end residues counted. This CDR3 is CASSRTGGYEKLFFGSGTQYF.

This clonotype has a handful of counts. V is TRBV19 and J is TRBJ1-2; TRBD1 aligns across 7 bases. J lost 12 bases, V lost 4 bases, and 8 bases had no gene match. Germline V gene sequence: CDR1 LNHDA, CDR2 SQIVND (reference sequence). This CDR3 is 12 amino acids long. CDR3 coding DNA: TGTGCCAGTAGTAGCCAAGGGGGCGGAAACACCTTC. Its protein is CASSSQGGGNTF.